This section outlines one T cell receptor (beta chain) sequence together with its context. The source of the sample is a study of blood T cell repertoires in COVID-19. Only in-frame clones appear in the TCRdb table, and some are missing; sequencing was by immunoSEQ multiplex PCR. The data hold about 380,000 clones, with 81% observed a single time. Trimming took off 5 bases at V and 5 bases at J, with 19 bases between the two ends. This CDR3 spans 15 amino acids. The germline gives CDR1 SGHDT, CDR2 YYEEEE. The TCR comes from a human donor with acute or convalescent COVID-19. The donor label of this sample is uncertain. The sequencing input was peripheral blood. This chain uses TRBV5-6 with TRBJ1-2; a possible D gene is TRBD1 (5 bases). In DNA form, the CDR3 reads TGTGCCAGCAGAACAAATTCCGGGGGATTATATGGCTACACCTTC. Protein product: CASRTNSGGLYGYTF.